Listed below are T cell receptor beta chains from one sample, sequenced in a study of Graves' ophthalmopathy and Graves' hyperthyroidism. MiXCR, applied by TCRdb to the multiplex PCR reads, yields one record per CDR3 protein. The top ten hold approximately 7% of the sample, which has fewer than 650,000 distinct CDR3 sequences, 22% seen once. Sequencing was carried out using peripheral blood. The receptors here all came from a woman aged 18-29 years with stable Graves' hyperthyroidism. Some clones in this sample may be carry-over from other donors' samples. Each CDR3 is given with its conserved first and last residue. Each record gives: V gene, D gene, J gene, clone size, CDR3 DNA, CDR3 protein. The D gene is left open where the match is weak. The size of a clone is reported for some rows only, either as once, few or many, or as a class for expanded clones.

v_call: TRBV18; d_call: .; j_call: TRBJ1-2; clone_size: few; cdr3_nt: TGTGCCAGCTCAACCACGTGGGATTCCCGAGGCTACACCTTC; cdr3_aa: CASSTTWDSRGYTF
v_call: TRBV12-3/TRBV12-4; d_call: .; j_call: TRBJ1-2; clone_size: .; cdr3_nt: TGTGCCAGCAGTTACTCGCCGGAGGAAGTAGACTATGGCTACACCTTC; cdr3_aa: CASSYSPEEVDYGYTF
v_call: TRBV5-1; d_call: TRBD1; j_call: TRBJ1-1; clone_size: many; cdr3_nt: TGCGCCAGCAGCGCACAGGGGTCTCTCACTGAAGCTTTCTTT; cdr3_aa: CASSAQGSLTEAFF
v_call: TRBV2; d_call: .; j_call: TRBJ2-3; clone_size: many; cdr3_nt: TGTGCCAGCACGGGACTCCGCACAGATACGCAGTATTTT; cdr3_aa: CASTGLRTDTQYF
v_call: TRBV19; d_call: .; j_call: TRBJ1-1; clone_size: many; cdr3_nt: TGTGCCAGTATCGCAGATGTGGGCACTGAAGCTTTCTTT; cdr3_aa: CASIADVGTEAFF
v_call: TRBV28; d_call: TRBD1; j_call: TRBJ1-2; clone_size: .; cdr3_nt: TGTGCCAGCAGTTTGGCAGGGGGGACCTATGGCTACACCTTC; cdr3_aa: CASSLAGGTYGYTF
v_call: TRBV6-2/TRBV6-3; d_call: TRBD1; j_call: TRBJ1-5; clone_size: many; cdr3_nt: TGTGCCAGCAGTGCACCGGGACAGTACGGAAGGCAGCCCCAGCATTTT; cdr3_aa: CASSAPGQYGRQPQHF
v_call: TRBV30; d_call: TRBD2; j_call: TRBJ2-5; clone_size: .; cdr3_nt: TGTGCCTGGAGTGTATCTAGCGGGGTCCAAGAGACCCAGTACTTC; cdr3_aa: CAWSVSSGVQETQYF
v_call: TRBV6-1; d_call: .; j_call: TRBJ2-7; clone_size: .; cdr3_nt: TGTGCCAGCAGGTCCACTATTCCCGCGGCCTACGAGCAGTACTTC; cdr3_aa: CASRSTIPAAYEQYF
v_call: TRBV6-1; d_call: .; j_call: TRBJ1-5; clone_size: .; cdr3_nt: TGTGCCAGCTCCCGGGTGGCCCCAGGGCCCCAGCATTTT; cdr3_aa: CASSRVAPGPQHF
v_call: TRBV20-1; d_call: TRBD1; j_call: TRBJ2-5; clone_size: many; cdr3_nt: TGCAGTGCTAGAGATCCCGACAGGGGGTTTGAGACCCAGTACTTC; cdr3_aa: CSARDPDRGFETQYF
v_call: TRBV6-1; d_call: .; j_call: TRBJ2-5; clone_size: .; cdr3_nt: TGTGCCAGCTCACCACCGGTTCGGGGGCCAGAGACCCAGTACTTC; cdr3_aa: CASSPPVRGPETQYF
v_call: TRBV20-1; d_call: .; j_call: TRBJ1-6; clone_size: .; cdr3_nt: TGCAGTGCTCCTATTACAGGGACCTCACCCCTCCACTTT; cdr3_aa: CSAPITGTSPLHF
v_call: TRBV7-2; d_call: TRBD2; j_call: TRBJ2-5; clone_size: many; cdr3_nt: TGTGCCAGCAGCGGATCTAGCGGGAGGGGGGCCACCCAGTACTTC; cdr3_aa: CASSGSSGRGATQYF
v_call: TRBV4-3; d_call: .; j_call: TRBJ1-2; clone_size: many; cdr3_nt: TGCGCCAGCAGCCAAGATGGGTCTAGTAACTATGGCTACACCTTC; cdr3_aa: CASSQDGSSNYGYTF
v_call: TRBV6-1; d_call: TRBD1; j_call: TRBJ1-1; clone_size: many; cdr3_nt: TGTGCCAGCAGTGCCAAAAATTCGGGACAGGGGTGGGCTTTCTTT; cdr3_aa: CASSAKNSGQGWAFF
v_call: TRBV5-1; d_call: TRBD1; j_call: TRBJ2-2; clone_size: few; cdr3_nt: TGCGCCAGCAGCTTGAGCAGGGGGCTAAGTTACGAGGAGCTGTTTTTT; cdr3_aa: CASSLSRGLSYEELFF
v_call: TRBV7-2; d_call: .; j_call: TRBJ2-5; clone_size: .; cdr3_nt: TGTGCCAGCAGCTTAGTCCCTAATAGAAACCAAGAGACCCAGTACTTC; cdr3_aa: CASSLVPNRNQETQYF
v_call: TRBV12-3/TRBV12-4; d_call: .; j_call: TRBJ1-2; clone_size: many; cdr3_nt: TGTGCCAGCAGCCCTCCCTTGAACTATGGCTACACCTTC; cdr3_aa: CASSPPLNYGYTF
v_call: TRBV7-8; d_call: .; j_call: TRBJ1-3; clone_size: .; cdr3_nt: TGTGCCAGCAGCTCCCCCGGGGTTCCCGGAAACACCATATATTTT; cdr3_aa: CASSSPGVPGNTIYF
v_call: TRBV7-9; d_call: .; j_call: TRBJ2-2; clone_size: many; cdr3_nt: TGTGCCAGCAGCCCGAGGGGAGCGAACACCGGGGAGCTGTTTTTT; cdr3_aa: CASSPRGANTGELFF
v_call: TRBV20-1; d_call: .; j_call: TRBJ1-2; clone_size: many; cdr3_nt: TGCAGTGCTAGAGAACGGGGGGGCGTGTCCGGCTACACCTTC; cdr3_aa: CSARERGGVSGYTF
v_call: TRBV7-9; d_call: TRBD1; j_call: TRBJ1-1; clone_size: many; cdr3_nt: TGTGCCAGCAGCGTAGCAGGGGGTTATAGCACTGAAGCTTTCTTT; cdr3_aa: CASSVAGGYSTEAFF
v_call: TRBV12-3/TRBV12-4; d_call: TRBD1; j_call: TRBJ2-5; clone_size: many; cdr3_nt: TGTGCCAGCAGTTCCGGGGACAGGGGGCTTGAGACCCAGTACTTC; cdr3_aa: CASSSGDRGLETQYF
v_call: TRBV11-2; d_call: TRBD1; j_call: TRBJ1-1; clone_size: many; cdr3_nt: TGTGCCAGCAGCTCCAGAGGACAGGGGGCTGGGGACACTGAAGCTTTCTTT; cdr3_aa: CASSSRGQGAGDTEAFF
v_call: TRBV2; d_call: TRBD1; j_call: TRBJ1-2; clone_size: .; cdr3_nt: TGTGCCAGCAGTGAATCGAGACAGGGGGCTCTCTATGGCTACACCTTC; cdr3_aa: CASSESRQGALYGYTF
v_call: TRBV30; d_call: .; j_call: TRBJ1-6; clone_size: many; cdr3_nt: TGTGCCTGGACCACCAGGGTCTGGAATTCACCCCTCCACTTT; cdr3_aa: CAWTTRVWNSPLHF
v_call: TRBV20-1; d_call: .; j_call: TRBJ2-5; clone_size: many; cdr3_nt: TGCAGTGCTAGAGTAGGGGAGGAGACCCAGTACTTC; cdr3_aa: CSARVGEETQYF
v_call: TRBV20-1; d_call: .; j_call: TRBJ1-3; clone_size: .; cdr3_nt: TGCAGTGCTCCCCTAATTGGGGAGACCATGCACACCATATATTTT; cdr3_aa: CSAPLIGETMHTIYF
v_call: TRBV5-1; d_call: .; j_call: TRBJ1-1; clone_size: .; cdr3_nt: TGCGCCAGCAGGCCGGGGGGGGTAGACACTGAAGCTTTCTTT; cdr3_aa: CASRPGGVDTEAFF
v_call: TRBV20-1; d_call: TRBD1; j_call: TRBJ1-1; clone_size: .; cdr3_nt: TGCAGGGCTGGACAGGGAGGGACTGAAGCTTTCTTT; cdr3_aa: CRAGQGGTEAFF
v_call: TRBV12-3/TRBV12-4; d_call: .; j_call: TRBJ2-6; clone_size: many; cdr3_nt: TGTGCCAGCGCCATCGGGGCTGGGGCCAACGTCCTGACTTTC; cdr3_aa: CASAIGAGANVLTF
v_call: TRBV6-1; d_call: .; j_call: TRBJ1-5; clone_size: few; cdr3_nt: TGTGCCAGCAGTGCGGGGGGCATGGGTCAGCCCCAGCATTTT; cdr3_aa: CASSAGGMGQPQHF
v_call: TRBV4-1; d_call: TRBD1; j_call: TRBJ1-5; clone_size: .; cdr3_nt: TGCGCCAGCAGCCACACGACAGGGGGCAATCAGCCCCAGCATTTT; cdr3_aa: CASSHTTGGNQPQHF
v_call: TRBV7-9; d_call: .; j_call: TRBJ1-1; clone_size: .; cdr3_nt: TGTGCCAGCAGCTTGATGCCGACAGTGAACACTGAAGCTTTCTTT; cdr3_aa: CASSLMPTVNTEAFF
v_call: TRBV4-2; d_call: .; j_call: TRBJ1-1; clone_size: .; cdr3_nt: TGTGCCAGCAGCCAACTACTGACAGCGAACACTGAAGCTTTCTTT; cdr3_aa: CASSQLLTANTEAFF
v_call: TRBV5-1; d_call: TRBD1; j_call: TRBJ1-1; clone_size: many; cdr3_nt: TGCGCCAGCAGCTGGACAGGGGGCAAGACTGAAGCTTTCTTT; cdr3_aa: CASSWTGGKTEAFF
v_call: TRBV6-1; d_call: .; j_call: TRBJ2-7; clone_size: .; cdr3_nt: TGTGCCAGCAGTGAAGGTGATGAAAGCTCCTACGAGCAGTACTTC; cdr3_aa: CASSEGDESSYEQYF
v_call: TRBV30; d_call: .; j_call: TRBJ1-5; clone_size: few; cdr3_nt: TGTGCCTGGTGGCCCGGCGGCAATCAGCCCCAGCATTTT; cdr3_aa: CAWWPGGNQPQHF
v_call: TRBV6-1; d_call: TRBD1; j_call: TRBJ1-1; clone_size: .; cdr3_nt: TGTGCCACACAACGGACAGGAATGAACACTGAAGCTTTCTTT; cdr3_aa: CATQRTGMNTEAFF
v_call: TRBV20-1; d_call: TRBD2; j_call: TRBJ2-5; clone_size: .; cdr3_nt: TGCAGTGCTAGATCCCTGTTGACTAGCGGGGGGCCTACCCAAGAGACCCAGTACTTC; cdr3_aa: CSARSLLTSGGPTQETQYF
v_call: TRBV29-1; d_call: .; j_call: TRBJ1-2; clone_size: once; cdr3_nt: TGCAGCGTTGAAGGGGCAGGGTATGGCTACACCTTC; cdr3_aa: CSVEGAGYGYTF
v_call: TRBV9; d_call: .; j_call: TRBJ1-1; clone_size: .; cdr3_nt: TGTGCCAGCAGCCTCGCTGGAATGACAGGTGAAGCTTTCTTT; cdr3_aa: CASSLAGMTGEAFF
v_call: TRBV3-1; d_call: .; j_call: TRBJ2-7; clone_size: many; cdr3_nt: TGTGCCAGCAGCCAAGCCACAGGTTTCGAATACGAGCAGTACTTC; cdr3_aa: CASSQATGFEYEQYF
v_call: TRBV9; d_call: TRBD1; j_call: TRBJ2-7; clone_size: many; cdr3_nt: TGTGCCAGCAGCGAACGACAGGGAGTCCACGAGCAGTACTTC; cdr3_aa: CASSERQGVHEQYF
v_call: TRBV19; d_call: .; j_call: TRBJ1-2; clone_size: many; cdr3_nt: TGTGCCAGTAGTAAAAGGGCGTTGGACTATGGCTACACCTTC; cdr3_aa: CASSKRALDYGYTF
v_call: TRBV24-1; d_call: .; j_call: TRBJ1-1; clone_size: few; cdr3_nt: TGTGCCACCAGTGACGCCACTACAGGGAACACTGAAGCTTTCTTT; cdr3_aa: CATSDATTGNTEAFF
v_call: TRBV7-8; d_call: TRBD1; j_call: TRBJ1-5; clone_size: .; cdr3_nt: TGTGCCAGCAGCTCCCACAGGGGGCAGGGGAACAATCAGCCCCAGCATTTT; cdr3_aa: CASSSHRGQGNNQPQHF
v_call: TRBV25-1; d_call: TRBD1; j_call: TRBJ1-5; clone_size: .; cdr3_nt: TGTGCCAGCAGTGGCAGGGGGGAGCACAATCAGCCCCAGCATTTT; cdr3_aa: CASSGRGEHNQPQHF